These 20 T cell receptor beta chains came from one sample sequenced in a study of blood T cell repertoires in COVID-19. The data were produced by immunoSEQ multiplex PCR, yet TCRdb's version contains in-frame clones alone and is incomplete. The data show about 200,000 clones, approximately 90% seen once. Sequenced: peripheral blood. The receptors come from a woman between 50 and 59 years old with COVID-19, enrolled during active disease.

The chain is built from TRBV11-2 and TRBJ2-5; possibly TRBD2 for D (5 bases). The CDR3 is 17 residues long. Germline CDR1 is SGHAT and CDR2 is FQNNGV. The germline V and J ends were trimmed by 2 bases and 1 base, with 17 bases remaining between them. The CDR3 DNA reads as TGTGCCAGCAGCTTACTTCCAGTAGCGCGAACCCAAGAGACCCAGTACTTC. It encodes CASSLLPVARTQETQYF.

The chain employs TRBV7-6 and TRBJ2-7, with TRBD2 matching 7 bases. CDR1 and CDR2 (germline): SGHVS, FNYEAQ. The CDR3 loop spans 15 amino acids. V shed 3 bases and J 2 bases; nucleotides not matched to a gene: 7. Here the CDR3 DNA reads TGTGCCAGCAGCTTGAAAGCGGGGCGCCCCTACGAGCAGTACTTC. Its translation: CASSLKAGRPYEQYF.

The chain has TRBV7-2 and TRBJ2-7; 11 bases are shared with TRBD2. This CDR3 spans 14 amino acids. Germline V lookup: CDR1 SGHTA, CDR2 FQGNSA. V lost 3 bases to trimming and J lost 3 bases; unmatched junction nucleotides: 1. The CDR3 coding sequence is TGTGCCAGCAGCTTTAGCGGGGGGGACTACGAGCAGTACTTC. This translates into CASSFSGGDYEQYF.

The genes are TRBV11-3 and TRBJ1-6; a weak D match, TRBD1 (6 bases). The germline V gene has CDR1 SGHNT and CDR2 YENEEA. Trimming removed 3 bases at V and 14 bases at J, with 14 bases between. The CDR3 spans 13 residues. CDR3: CASSFTGKGTLHF. Here the CDR3 DNA reads TGTGCCAGCAGCTTTACAGGGAAGGGGACCCTCCACTTT.

This chain joins TRBV5-1 and TRBJ1-6; D gene unclear. Per germline, CDR1 SGHRS and CDR2 YFSETQ. The CDR3 consists of 12 residues. Between the trimmed V and J ends, which lost 4 bases and 9 bases, there was a span of 8 bases. The CDR3 DNA reads as TGCGCCAGCAGCCGGGAGGGTTCACCCCTCCACTTT. Residues: CASSREGSPLHF.

The chain employs TRBV4-2 and TRBJ2-3; 8 nucleotides agree with TRBD1. The trim removed 1 base at V and 7 bases at J, leaving 10 bases unmatched. The CDR3 runs 16 residues. Germline values: CDR1 LGHNA, CDR2 YNFKEQ. CDR3: CASSQGRGTGDYTQYF. The CDR3 DNA sequence: TGTGCCAGCAGCCAAGGAAGGGGGACAGGAGATTATACGCAGTATTTT.

As DNA, the CDR3 is TGTGCCAGCAGCTCGACAGGGAGATTCTACGAGCAGTACGTC. Its translation is CASSSTGRFYEQYV. The J gene is TRBJ2-7, the V gene TRBV11-2, with 7 bases identical to TRBD1. Germline V lookup: CDR1 SGHAT, CDR2 FQNNGV. Losses at the gene ends were 4 bases for V and 3 bases for J; bases not matched to a gene: 6. The CDR3 extends over 14 amino acids.

The CDR3 here is CASSQSIGGQGGSPLHF. The CDR3 DNA sequence: TGCGCCAGCAGTCAATCGATCGGGGGACAGGGCGGTTCACCCCTCCACTTT. This chain joins TRBV23-1 and TRBJ1-6, with 9 nucleotides matching TRBD1. TRBV23-1 has ORF status, its function being uncertain. CDR3 size: 17 residues. The V segment lost 0 bases and the J segment 9 bases; nucleotides outside the gene matches: 9.

V usage is TRBV5-5 and J usage is TRBJ2-3; D is uncertain. The CDR3 is made up of 14 amino acids. Trimming took off 4 bases at V and 2 bases at J, with 11 bases between the two ends. Germline loops: CDR1 SGHKS, CDR2 YYEKEE (reference sequence). The CDR3: CASSPDTYTDTQYF. CDR3 nucleotides: TGTGCCAGCAGCCCAGACACATACACAGATACGCAGTATTTT.

This clone showed up just a few times. The chain links TRBV7-2 to TRBJ1-1; D is possibly TRBD1 (6 bases). Germline-derived CDR1 and CDR2 are SGHTA and FQGNSA. The CDR3 runs to 15 residues. V was cut by 2 bases and J by 2 bases, with 12 bases left in between. As DNA, the CDR3 is TGTGCCAGCAGCTTAATGTGGACAGCCAACACTGAAGCTTTCTTT. This sequence encodes CASSLMWTANTEAFF.

The V and J genes are TRBV7-2 and TRBJ1-1; D uncertain. This CDR3 is 15 amino acids long. V shed 1 base and J shed 5 bases, with 14 bases lying between them. Germline CDR1 SGHTA, CDR2 FQGNSA. CDR3 protein: CASSLERGKRTEAFF. CDR3 bases: TGTGCCAGCAGCTTAGAACGGGGTAAAAGGACTGAAGCTTTCTTT.

This rearrangement joins TRBV6-1 to TRBJ2-4; TRBD2 agrees at 9 bases. The length of the CDR3 is 17 residues. CDR1 and CDR2 from the germline V gene are MNHNS and SASEGT. J gave up 7 bases and V 2 bases, and 12 bases lay outside the gene matches. The CDR3 DNA reads TGTGCCAGCAGTGAATCAAGCGGGGGGTCATTGGGGAACATTCAGTACTTC. Translated: CASSESSGGSLGNIQYF.

The rearrangement uses TRBV11-2 and TRBJ1-2, with TRBD1 identical over 7 bases. CDR3 length: 15 residues. Germline V gene lookup returns CDR1 SGHAT and CDR2 FQNNGV. With 1 base clipped from V and 4 bases from J, the junction kept 6 bases outside the gene matches. The CDR3 nucleotides read TGTGCCAGCAGCTTAGGGGGACAGCAGCCCTATGGCTACACCTTC. It specifies CASSLGGQQPYGYTF.

The J gene is TRBJ1-4, the V gene TRBV9, with a tentative D call TRBD1 (6 bases). Trimming removed 7 bases from V and 6 bases from J, with 16 bases in between. The CDR3 totals 14 residues. The germline V gene has CDR1 SGDLS and CDR2 YYNGEE. CDR3 in amino acids: CASAKGQGYEKLFF. CDR3 in DNA: TGTGCCAGCGCCAAGGGGCAGGGGTATGAAAAACTGTTTTTT.

The table lists this clone with a count of one. CDR3 loop: CTSSQDRQGTNTEAFF. DNA of the CDR3: TGCACCAGCAGCCAAGATAGGCAGGGGACCAACACTGAAGCTTTCTTT. The J gene is TRBJ1-1, the V gene TRBV1; the table's D call, TRBD1, has no DNA check behind it. TRBV1 is noted as a pseudogene. The CDR3 has 16 residues.

V usage is TRBV7-3 and J usage is TRBJ2-7; TRBD2 is a possible D gene (6 bases). Germline V gene sequence: CDR1 SGHTA, CDR2 FQGTGA. V was pared by 1 base and J by 2 bases, with 12 bases between. CDR3 length: 15 residues. For the CDR3, the DNA is TGTGCCAGCAGCTTAAGCGGGGTTTACCCCTACGAGCAGTACGTC. It specifies CASSLSGVYPYEQYV.

The chain joins TRBV30 to TRBJ1-4; 9 bases match TRBD1. The CDR3 contains 13 residues. Germline V gene lookup returns CDR1 GTSNPN and CDR2 SVGIG (reference sequence). Trimming took 5 bases from V and 6 from J; bases not matched to a gene: 4. The CDR3 loop reads CAWRQGVDEKLFF. In DNA, the CDR3 is TGTGCCTGGCGACAGGGGGTGGATGAAAAACTGTTTTTT.

The V gene is TRBV5-8, the J gene TRBJ1-1; 7 bases line up with TRBD1. Trimming cost V 1 base and J 4 bases; bases outside gene matches: 7. CDR3 length equals 15 residues. Germline V gene data show CDR1 as SGHTS and CDR2 as YDEGEE. As DNA, the CDR3 is TGTGCCAGCAGCTTGTCCGCAGGGGGTGGCACTGAAGCTTTCTTT. It specifies CASSLSAGGGTEAFF.

The chain employs TRBV11-2 and TRBJ1-2, with D possibly matching TRBD1 (6 bases). Germline V gives CDR1 SGHAT, CDR2 FQNNGV. CDR3 length: 15 amino acids. V shed 4 bases and J shed 2 bases, with 14 bases lying between them. The CDR3 coding sequence is TGTGCCAGCAGCTCCTACAGGGCAGTGAACTATGGCTACACCTTC. Its protein product is CASSSYRAVNYGYTF.

This chain uses TRBV10-1 with TRBJ2-2; D call uncertain. The CDR3 loop spans 14 amino acids. Trimming took 3 bases from V and 1 from J, leaving 6 bases between them. Per the germline V gene, CDR1 is WNHNN and CDR2 is SYGVQD (reference sequence). CDR3: CASSEQLNTGELFF. The CDR3 nucleotides are TGCGCCAGCAGTGAACAGTTGAACACCGGGGAGCTGTTTTTT.